This T cell receptor beta chain emerged from a study of shared clonotypes between healthy human individuals (dated by TCRdb to about 2020). Background on the whole study: Three men and two women, aged 18 to 49 years, made up the cohort. Per donor, three plates each were used for CD4 naive and CD4 memory, two for CD8 naive, and one for CD8 memory. To estimate repertoire size and how much clonotype sharing occurs between individuals, the study deeply sequenced the blood TCR repertoires of five healthy adults. Different laboratories and diverse techniques were used to prepare libraries and sequence TCR repertoires, to increase sequencing depth and limit assay-specific biases. Leukapheresis yielded between about 0.9 and 10 billion PBMCs per donor. On the study overall, not on this receptor specifically: Estimated clonotype richness was generally larger for naive than for memory subsets. Compared with non-shared clonotypes, clonotypes shared by all four sorted-subset donors had higher generation probabilities. Incomplete sequencing was indicated by rarefaction of sorted-subset datasets, despite the large sequencing depth. The genetic and exposure-history diversity represented was limited by the small number of donors. Pairwise subsampling led to the expectation that sequencing depth would affect the degree of clonotype sharing among donors. Roughly 5.2% of naive CD4, 3.5% of naive CD8, around 2.3% of memory CD4, and over 0.35% of memory CD8 clonotypes were shared across several donors. Only blood was sampled, and tissue TCR repertoires likely differ from those in blood.

The CDR3 runs 16 residues from the cysteine to the phenylalanine. Only CDR3 DNA remains: 48 bases, in frame from the first base. V is shortened by 6 bases, J by 7 bases, and the region joining them spans 19 bases. Looking up the germline V gene yields CDR1 MDHEN and CDR2 SYDVKM. Using the deep immunoSEQ assay, multiplex PCR amplified TCR CDR3 regions from genomic DNA. Extracted genomic DNA from each cell subset was distributed evenly across all wells of several immunoSEQ 96-well plates, and each plate was treated as a replicate. For sorted subsets, approximately 190 ng of genomic DNA, equivalent to 25,000 to 30,000 T cell genomes, went into each replicate PCR. The purified libraries were quantified using a Qubit 3.0 fluorometer, sized with a Bioanalyzer 2100, and then quantified again using the KAPA Library Quantification kit. A separate single-read 150-cycle Illumina NextSeq 550 flow cell was used to sequence each immunoSEQ 96-well plate. The original methods were these. Because the immunoSEQ output included only junctional sequences and no quality scores, the filtering could not be the same as the filtering used for full-length reads. Sequences were annotated with PyIR, a Python wrapper for IgBLAST v1.9, using IMGT germline references to assign V/J genes and CDR3. Reads with weak V/J assignments (E-value above 1e-6), missing CDR3, stop codons, out-of-frame junctions, or ambiguous translated residues were removed. V3J clonotypes were defined by identical inferred V gene, J gene, and CDR3 amino acid sequence. To compute the percentage overlap between repertoires, the number of shared unique clonotypes was divided by the size of the smaller repertoire. Three approaches were used to assess repertoire richness: RTK rarefaction, the Chao1 estimator, and Recon v2.1 estimates of unobserved clonotypes. Generation probabilities for all TCRbeta clonotypes obtained by the gDNA method from a handful of donors were computed using OLGA. Sourced from immuneACCESS, this table was stored by TCRdb with only in-frame sequences that have V and J called. A share of the clones is absent; for the studies checked, an unresolved V gene accounts for under half, and the remainder has no known explanation. D and trimming were read from the DNA, whereas the V and J calls and clone size are those reported in that table. The sample contains approximately 720,000 clones, around 72% of them found a single time. Of the sample, under 2% falls within the top ten clones.

The donors were healthy, HIV-negative adults with no recently reported acute infections or vaccinations. Every donor was a Caucasian adult residing in Nashville, Tennessee, USA. CD4+ T cells were enriched by magnetic negative selection, after which naive cells were positively selected on CD45RA and the negative fraction was taken as the memory subset. After blood collection by leukapheresis, PBMCs were isolated using Ficoll-Histopaque density gradient centrifugation and then cryopreserved in the vapor phase of liquid nitrogen. Analytical flow cytometry was used to check the purity and quantity of every magnetically sorted T cell population. Genomic DNA was isolated from each sorted fraction and quantified by UV absorbance on a Nanodrop 2000c. To note about this clone: The specificity of this receptor is unknown. No clone much larger than this one lies a single base away; base qualities are absent.

The receptor chain draws on TRBV28 and TRBJ1-6; TRBD1 is a possible D gene, resting on 5 matching bases. The sequence was collected from a woman aged 30 to 39 in good health. Sample: memory CD4+ T cells sorted from blood. The sample's cell subset or site label is to be understood as: CD45RA-negative fraction. This receptor carries the CDR3 CASRAIPGKGNSPLHF. The nucleotides read TGTGCCAGCAGGGCAATACCAGGGAAGGGCAATTCACCCCTCCACTTT.